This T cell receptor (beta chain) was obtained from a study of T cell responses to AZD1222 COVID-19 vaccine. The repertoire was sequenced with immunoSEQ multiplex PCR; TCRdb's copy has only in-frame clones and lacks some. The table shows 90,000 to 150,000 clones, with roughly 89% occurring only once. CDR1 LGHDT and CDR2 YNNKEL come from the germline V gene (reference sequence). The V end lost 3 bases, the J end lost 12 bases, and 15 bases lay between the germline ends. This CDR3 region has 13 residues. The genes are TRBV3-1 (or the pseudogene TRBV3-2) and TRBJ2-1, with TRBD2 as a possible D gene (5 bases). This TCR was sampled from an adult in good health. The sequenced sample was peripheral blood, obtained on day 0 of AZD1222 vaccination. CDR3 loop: CASSHHGPRGQFF. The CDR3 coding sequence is TGTGCCAGCAGCCACCATGGACCCCGGGGGCAGTTCTTC.